These 23 T cell receptor beta chains came from one sample sequenced in a study of PD-1 blockade in classical Hodgkin lymphoma. The method was immunoSEQ multiplex PCR; TCRdb's version includes in-frame clones alone and lacks a portion of them. The sample contains 110,000 or so clones, 89% of which appear only once. This sample's time point: cycle 4 day 1 (C4D1), after 5 to 7 weeks of nivolumab. Exposure to brentuximab vedotin varied, and each patient had relapsed following autologous stem cell transplantation. This material consisted of peripheral blood mononuclear cells (PBMCs), taken before the fourth cycle of nivolumab. These receptor sequences come from a human donor with classical Hodgkin lymphoma.

The CDR3 DNA reads as TGTGCCAGCAGTTTATCGGGACCACCCTCCTACAATGAGCAGTTCTTC. Encoded protein: CASSLSGPPSYNEQFF. The gene calls are TRBV27 and TRBJ2-1; D tentatively reads TRBD1 or TRBD2 (5 bases each). The CDR3 consists of 16 residues. Germline CDR1 reads MNHEY; CDR2 reads SMNVEV (reference sequence). Trimming shortened V by 0 bases and J by 0 bases, and 9 bases separated the two germline ends.

CDR3 nucleotides: TGTGCCAGCAGCTTAGGACTAGGGACTAGCGGGCCATCCTACGAGCAGTACTTC. It codes for CASSLGLGTSGPSYEQYF. The chain combines TRBV7-9 with TRBJ2-7; 12 bases are shared with TRBD2. The ends lost 1 base at V and 1 base at J; junction bases unmatched: 8. The CDR3 has 18 residues. Germline assignment: CDR1 SEHNR and CDR2 FQNEAQ (reference sequence).

The genes are TRBV5-1 and TRBJ1-4; D is unresolved. Trimming shortened V by 1 base and J by 0 bases, and 10 bases separated the two germline ends. This CDR3 is built from 16 residues. CDR1 is SGHRS, CDR2 YFSETQ, per germline. The CDR3 loop reads CASSLSTVATNEKLFF. CDR3 sequence (DNA): TGCGCCAGCAGCTTGTCTACAGTCGCAACTAATGAAAAACTGTTTTTT.

V gene TRBV6-5 combines with J gene TRBJ1-4; unclear D gene. This CDR3 has 14 amino acids. The germline V and J ends were trimmed by 5 bases and 2 bases, with 9 bases remaining between them. Germline values: CDR1 MNHEY, CDR2 SVGAGI. The CDR3 sequence: CASSPRETNEKLFF. Written as DNA, the CDR3 is TGTGCCAGCAGTCCGCGGGAGACTAATGAAAAACTGTTTTTT.

The chain uses TRBV14 and TRBJ2-3; D call uncertain. CDR1 and CDR2 from the germline V gene are SGHDN and FVKESK. Trimming removed 1 base at V and 6 bases at J, with 17 bases between. The CDR3 loop spans 16 amino acids. This CDR3 reads CASSQVLGSVGDTQYF. The CDR3 DNA follows: TGTGCCAGCAGCCAAGTTTTAGGGTCAGTGGGGGATACGCAGTATTTT.

The chain employs TRBV5-1 and TRBJ1-2; no clear D gene. There are 15 residues in the CDR3. Germline V lookup: CDR1 SGHRS, CDR2 YFSETQ. Deletions cut 4 bases from V and 6 bases from J, with 19 bases between. CDR3 coding DNA: TGCGCCAGCAGCCCTGGGCCCGAGGCTATCCATGGCTACACCTTC. This gives the protein CASSPGPEAIHGYTF. The variable domain in full, completed from reference TRBV5-1 and TRBJ1-2, reads KAGVTQTPRYLIKTRGQQVTLSCSPISGHRSVSWYQQTPGQGLQFLFEYFSETQRNKGNFPGRFSGRQFSNSRSEMNVSTLELGDSALYLCASSPGPEAIHGYTFGSGTRLTVV.

This CDR3 reads CASSQSGVNEQFF. The CDR3 DNA follows: TGTGCCAGCAGCCAATCGGGGGTCAATGAGCAGTTCTTC. V usage is TRBV16 and J usage is TRBJ2-1, with D perhaps given as TRBD1 or TRBD2 (5 bases each). The ends were cut back, 0 bases at V and 6 bases at J, with 6 bases in the middle. CDR3 length: 13 residues. The germline V gene has CDR1 KGHSY and CDR2 FQNENV.

V gene TRBV6-6 combines with J gene TRBJ2-3; D gene unclear. The V gene lost 6 bases and the J gene lost 2 bases, with 6 bases spanning the gap. CDR3 length: 12 residues. From germline, CDR1 is MNHNY and CDR2 SVGAGI (reference sequence). The CDR3 DNA reads TGTGCCAGCAGGACTGCCACAGATACGCAGTATTTT. It encodes CASRTATDTQYF.

This clone was found a few times. The V and J genes are TRBV5-4 and TRBJ2-2, with D perhaps matching TRBD2 (5 bases). Germline loops: CDR1 SGHNT, CDR2 YYREEE (reference sequence). Trimming stripped 4 bases from V and 6 bases from J, with 10 bases between. The CDR3 has 13 residues. The CDR3 here is CASSVPGSGELFF. The CDR3 nucleotides read TGTGCCAGCAGCGTCCCGGGATCCGGGGAGCTGTTTTTT.

The genes are TRBV28 and TRBJ1-2; D call uncertain. CDR1 is MDHEN, CDR2 SYDVKM, per germline. V shed 3 bases and J shed 5 bases, with 4 bases lying between them. The CDR3 totals 11 residues. The CDR3 sequence: CASSFAYGYTF. The CDR3 DNA reads as TGTGCCAGCAGTTTTGCTTATGGCTACACCTTC.

This clone was found once. This chain links TRBV21-1 with TRBJ1-2. TRBV21-1 is given as a pseudogene. CDR3 size: 17 residues. The CDR3 spells CASSNPRVGLPRYGYTF. The CDR3 bases are TGTGCCAGCAGCAATCCTCGAGTTGGCTTACCCCGCTATGGCTACACCTTC.

V usage is TRBV11-2 and J usage is TRBJ2-2; 7 positions agree with TRBD2. CDR3 length: 15 residues. Germline CDR1 reads SGHAT; CDR2 reads FQNNGV. The V gene end was trimmed by 6 bases and the J gene end by 7 bases; junction bases not matched to a gene: 11. The DNA for the CDR3 is TGTGCCAGCAGGTCTGGCGGGAGCCCAGGCGGGGAGCTGTTTTTT. This codes for CASRSGGSPGGELFF.

The chain recombines TRBV5-1 with TRBJ1-1, with D uncertain. The CDR3 has 17 amino acids. The germline CDR1 and CDR2 sequences are SGHRS and YFSETQ. V lost 0 bases, J lost 1 base, and 16 bases lay in between. The CDR3 nucleotides are TGCGCCAGCAGCTTGGCGTTGCAAGGGATGGGGAACACTGAAGCTTTCTTT. As protein: CASSLALQGMGNTEAFF.

This chain uses TRBV18 with TRBJ2-4; 8 nucleotides line up with TRBD1. This CDR3 comprises 17 residues. The germline gives CDR1 KGHSH, CDR2 LQKENI. Germline trimming cut 5 bases from V and 0 bases from J; bases unmatched to any gene: 9. The CDR3 region is CASSMDRAGLAKNIQYF. CDR3 DNA sequence: TGTGCCAGCTCAATGGACAGGGCCGGCCTAGCCAAAAACATTCAGTACTTC.

V gene TRBV27 combines with J gene TRBJ1-1, with D possibly being TRBD1 (6 bases). There are 13 residues in the CDR3. V was pared by 6 bases and J by 2 bases, with 10 bases between. CDR1 MNHEY and CDR2 SMNVEV come from the germline V gene (reference sequence). CDR3 amino acids: CASSHGTNTEAFF. CDR3 nucleotides: TGTGCCAGCAGCCATGGGACAAACACTGAAGCTTTCTTT.

In its sample, this clone was seen once. The genes are TRBV10-2 and TRBJ1-3; D unclear. CDR3 length equals 13 residues. Trimming cost V 4 bases and J 6 bases, with 10 bases left between them. CDR1 is WSHSY, CDR2 SAAADI, per germline. The CDR3 DNA reads as TGCGCCAGCAGTGCGCGATCTACAAACACCATATATTTT. As protein: CASSARSTNTIYF.

V usage is TRBV5-6 and J usage is TRBJ2-7, with D possibly TRBD2 on 5 matching bases. V gave up 0 bases and J gave up 3 bases, with 19 bases separating them. CDR3 length: 17 residues. Germline CDR1 and CDR2: SGHDT and YYEEEE. The CDR3 spells CASSLAGSADPNYEQYF. Written as DNA, the CDR3 is TGTGCCAGCAGCTTGGCGGGTTCAGCGGACCCCAACTACGAGCAGTACTTC.

This clone is a singleton in its sample. The chain joins TRBV7-9 to TRBJ1-1, with D hard to call. CDR1 and CDR2 (germline): SEHNR, FQNEAQ (reference sequence). V lost 8 bases to trimming and J lost 0 bases, with 13 bases between them. The CDR3 has 14 amino acids. Here the CDR3 reads CASLFDRMNTEAFF. CDR3 DNA: TGTGCCAGCCTCTTCGACCGTATGAACACTGAAGCTTTCTTT.

The J gene is TRBJ1-6, the V gene TRBV6-1, with a possible D match to TRBD1 (5 bases). The CDR3 runs to 17 residues. Looked up from germline, CDR1 is MNHNS and CDR2 is SASEGT. The V end was cut by 3 bases, the J end by 10 bases, with 22 bases between. The CDR3 DNA is TGTGCCAGCAGTGAGGGGGGAATCAGGTTTTTTGTCTCACCCCTCCACTTT. Translating gives CASSEGGIRFFVSPLHF.

The gene calls are TRBV7-6 and TRBJ2-1; D uncertain. The CDR3 is 14 residues long. CDR1 SGHVS and CDR2 FNYEAQ come from the germline V gene. The V end was cut by 1 base, the J end by 12 bases, with 16 bases between. In DNA, the CDR3 is TGTGCCAGCAGCTTAGGTCCCCCACCAAGTGGGCAGTTCTTC. This codes for CASSLGPPPSGQFF.

V is TRBV27 and J is TRBJ2-7; D is possibly TRBD1 or TRBD2 (5 bases each). This CDR3 has 14 residues. Germline values: CDR1 MNHEY, CDR2 SMNVEV (reference sequence). Between the trimmed V and J ends, which lost 6 bases and 2 bases, there was a span of 14 bases. The CDR3: CASRLFPGPYEQYF. CDR3 nucleotide sequence: TGTGCCAGCAGACTATTCCCGGGACCCTACGAGCAGTACTTC.

The chain links TRBV19 to TRBJ2-7, with TRBD1 matching over 7 bases. Trimming removed 2 bases from V and 3 bases from J; junction bases left unmatched: 4. The CDR3 runs to 14 residues. CDR1 and CDR2 from the germline V gene are LNHDA and SQIVND (reference sequence). Written as DNA, the CDR3 is TGTGCCAGTAGTATAACCGGGACAGACTACGAGCAGTACTTC. Protein: CASSITGTDYEQYF.

In this sample, this clone turned up a few times. The chain is built from TRBV19 and TRBJ1-1; TRBD1 is a possible D gene (5 bases). This CDR3 contains 12 residues. CDR1 and CDR2 (germline): LNHDA, SQIVND (reference sequence). The V and J ends lost 5 bases and 6 bases respectively, with 10 bases between them. The CDR3 region has the DNA TGTGCCAGTAGTCTCGGGGCCGCTGAAGCTTTCTTT. Translated: CASSLGAAEAFF.